This T cell receptor (beta chain) was found in a study of low-dose radiotherapy and immunotherapy resistance in tumors. The CDR3 is 15 amino acids. Deletions cut 5 bases from V and 5 bases from J, with 18 bases between. This clonotype occurred many times. Time point noted: after trial treatment. Treatment: LDRT plus nivolumab, ipilimumab, low-dose cyclophosphamide and aspirin (RACIN trial). TRAV- and TRBV-specific primers primed first-strand cDNA, covering alpha and beta chains. A roughly 20-cycle PCR with a constant-region primer and V-primer adapter amplified TCRs. Each CDR3 protein gets one entry after TCRdb re-called the reads with MiXCR. The sample has tens of thousands of distinct CDR3 sequences, approximately 49% seen once; the top ten hold about 5.7%.

This TCR came from a male donor with gallbladder cancer. This specimen was PBMCs, taken after low-dose radiotherapy plus immunotherapy. The chain carries TRBV12-3 or TRBV12-4 and TRBJ1-1, with no clear D. The CDR3 loop is CASSPRGGWNTEAFF. CDR3 nucleotides: TGTGCCAGCAGTCCCCGCGGAGGGTGGAATACTGAAGCTTTCTTT.